A single sample is the source of the 2 T cell receptor beta chains below, sequenced in a study of blood T cell repertoires in COVID-19. Assay used: immunoSEQ multiplex PCR; TCRdb lists only in-frame clones, some missing. The sample records 200,000 to 250,000 clones, less than 90% being singletons. Sample: peripheral blood. Receptors were obtained from a woman older than 75 with COVID-19, enrolled during active disease.

The chain combines TRBV7-9 with TRBJ2-3; D might be TRBD2 (5 bases). V was clipped by 3 bases and J by 2 bases, with 9 bases between them. This CDR3 has 14 residues. Per germline, CDR1 SEHNR and CDR2 FQNEAQ (reference sequence). The CDR3 DNA reads as TGTGCCAGCAGCTTGTCGGACTCCACAGATACGCAGTATTTT. It is translated as CASSLSDSTDTQYF.

This chain uses TRBV5-4 with TRBJ2-7; D not resolved. The germline V and J ends were trimmed by 4 bases and 2 bases, with 16 bases remaining between them. The length of the CDR3 is 15 residues. The germline CDR1 and CDR2 sequences are SGHNT and YYREEE (reference sequence). CDR3 residues: CASSPLGVRTYEQYV. In DNA form, the CDR3 reads TGTGCCAGCAGCCCCTTAGGCGTCAGGACCTACGAGCAGTACGTC.